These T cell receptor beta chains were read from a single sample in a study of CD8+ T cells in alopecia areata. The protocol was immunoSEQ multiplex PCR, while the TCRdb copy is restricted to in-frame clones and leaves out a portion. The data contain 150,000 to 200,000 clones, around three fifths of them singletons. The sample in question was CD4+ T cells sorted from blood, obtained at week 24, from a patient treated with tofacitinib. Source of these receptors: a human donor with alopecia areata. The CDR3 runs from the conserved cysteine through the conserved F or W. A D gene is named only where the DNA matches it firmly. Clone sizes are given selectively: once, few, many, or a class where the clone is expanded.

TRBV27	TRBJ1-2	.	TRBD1	TGTGCCAGCAGTGAGGACAGGGCTAACTATGGCTACACCTTC	CASSEDRANYGYTF
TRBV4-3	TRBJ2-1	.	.	TGCGCCAGCAGCCAAGATCTGGCGGCATTCTACAATGAGCAGTTCTTC	CASSQDLAAFYNEQFF
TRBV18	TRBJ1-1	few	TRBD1	TGTGTCAGCTCACTATCCGACAGGGGGCGAGGAAACACTGAAGCTTTCTTT	CVSSLSDRGRGNTEAFF
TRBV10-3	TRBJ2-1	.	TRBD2	TGTGCCATCAGCCCGACGACCGGGACTAGCGGATCCAATGAGCAGTTCTTC	CAISPTTGTSGSNEQFF
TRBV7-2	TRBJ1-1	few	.	TGTGCCAGCAGCTTAAAGGAGGGATTGACTGAAGCTTTCTTT	CASSLKEGLTEAFF
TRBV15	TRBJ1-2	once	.	TGTGCCACCAGCAGAGCGATGGGAGTTACGAACTATGGCTACACCTTC	CATSRAMGVTNYGYTF
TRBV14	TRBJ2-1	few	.	TGTGCCAGCAGCCCCGGGACTCTCAATGAGCAGTTCTTC	CASSPGTLNEQFF
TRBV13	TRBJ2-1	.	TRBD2	TGTGCCAGCAGTCGTGGTCCGGGGGAGGGAGGTGAGCAGTTCTTC	CASSRGPGEGGEQFF
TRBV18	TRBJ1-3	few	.	TGTGCCAGCTCACCGACCAGGGTCGGAAACACCATATATTTT	CASSPTRVGNTIYF
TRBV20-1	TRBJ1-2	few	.	TGCAGTGACCCGAGTGGCACCTTC	CSDPSGTF
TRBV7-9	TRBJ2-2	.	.	TGTGCCAGCAGCTTAGAGGTGCAGAACCACACCGGGGAGCTGTTTTTT	CASSLEVQNHTGELFF
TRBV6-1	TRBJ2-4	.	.	TGTGCCAGCAGTGGTAACATTCAGTACTTC	CASSGNIQYF
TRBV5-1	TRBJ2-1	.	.	TGCGCCAGCAGCTTGGCGTCCAGCGCTAGCTCCTACAATGAGCAGTTCTTC	CASSLASSASSYNEQFF
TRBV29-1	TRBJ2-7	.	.	TGCAGCGTTGAATGGGGGTACGAGCAGTACTTC	CSVEWGYEQYF
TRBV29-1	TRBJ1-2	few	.	TGCAGCGCGGGATACTACACCTTC	CSAGYYTF
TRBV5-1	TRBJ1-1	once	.	TGCGCCAGCAGCTTGGATAGGGAGAGTAAAACTTTCTTT	CASSLDRESKTFF
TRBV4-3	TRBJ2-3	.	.	TGCGCCAGCAGCCAAGATAGTAAGAGGACGCTAGATACGCAGTATTTT	CASSQDSKRTLDTQYF
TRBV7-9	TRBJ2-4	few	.	TGTGCCAGCAGCTTTTATCTGGGGGTAGCCAAAAACATTCAGTACTTC	CASSFYLGVAKNIQYF
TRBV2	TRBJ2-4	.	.	TGTGCCAGCAGTGAAGGATTTGGCGGAGCCAAAAACATTCAGTACTTC	CASSEGFGGAKNIQYF
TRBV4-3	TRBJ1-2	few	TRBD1	TGCGCCAGCAGCCAGAGGACAGGGGACGTGCGAGGCTACACCTTC	CASSQRTGDVRGYTF
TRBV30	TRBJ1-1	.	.	TGTGCCTGGAGTGTACTGCACGTAGACACTGAAGCTTTCTTT	CAWSVLHVDTEAFF
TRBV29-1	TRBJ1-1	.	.	TGCAGCGGGTGTCAGGGTCGGGGCACTGAAGCTTTCTTT	CSGCQGRGTEAFF
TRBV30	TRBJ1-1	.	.	TGTGCCTGGACCGCGGATGCGAACACTGAAGCTTTCTTT	CAWTADANTEAFF
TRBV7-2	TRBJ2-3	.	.	TGTGCCAGCAGCCCCCCAAGGAGGGCAGATACGCAGTATTTT	CASSPPRRADTQYF